This passage covers 16 T cell receptor beta chains from one sample sequenced in a study of shared clonotypes between healthy human individuals. Produced via immunoSEQ multiplex PCR; TCRdb's table is partial and in-frame only. The table has around 2.1 million clones, approximately 95% seen once. The sample comprised naive CD4+ T cells sorted from blood. Regarding subset: CD45RA+ positively selected. The receptors come from a man younger than 35 in good health.

As for this clone: This sample also contains other DNA sequences that code for the same CDR3. The chain links TRBV30 to TRBJ1-6; D ambiguous. CDR3 length: 11 amino acids. Germline-derived CDR1 and CDR2 are GTSNPN and SVGIG (reference sequence). V was clipped by 3 bases and J by 7 bases, with 4 bases between them. DNA of the CDR3: TGTGCCTGGAGCACAAATTCACCCCTCCACTTT. Its protein product is CAWSTNSPLHF.

This sequence joins TRBV2 and TRBJ2-1; D may correspond to TRBD1 or TRBD2 (6 bases each). The germline gives CDR1 SNHLY, CDR2 FYNNEI. V gave up 3 bases and J gave up 4 bases, with 10 bases separating them. The CDR3 has 14 residues. CDR3 amino acids: CASSDGGQYNEQFF. Written as DNA, the CDR3 is TGTGCCAGCAGTGACGGGGGCCAGTACAATGAGCAGTTCTTC. The variable domain in full, completed from reference TRBV2 and TRBJ2-1, reads EPEVTQTPSHQVTQMGQEVILRCVPISNHLYFYWYRQILGQKVEFLVSFYNNEISEKSEIFDDQFSVERPDGSNFTLKIRSTKLEDSAMYFCASSDGGQYNEQFFGPGTRLTVL.

V gene TRBV19 combines with J gene TRBJ1-6; TRBD1 aligns across 8 bases. The ends lost 6 bases at V and 5 bases at J; junction bases unmatched: 6. Germline-derived CDR1 and CDR2 are LNHDA and SQIVND (reference sequence). This CDR3 contains 15 residues. The CDR3 here is CASRDRGQDNSPLHF. CDR3 coding DNA: TGTGCCAGTAGAGACAGGGGACAGGATAATTCACCCCTCCACTTT.

This chain links TRBV7-3 with TRBJ1-2; the D gene is possibly TRBD1 (6 bases). The V end was cut by 5 bases, the J end by 0 bases, with 16 bases between. CDR1 and CDR2 (germline): SGHTA, FQGTGA. This CDR3 is built from 16 residues. The CDR3 nucleotides read TGTGCCAGCAGCCCGGACAGTGCCGGAGCTAACTATGGCTACACCTTC. Protein: CASSPDSAGANYGYTF.

This clone has only one observation. The chain joins TRBV9 to TRBJ2-3, with 7 nucleotides matching TRBD2. The germline V gene has CDR1 SGDLS and CDR2 YYNGEE. The CDR3 runs to 15 residues. Trimming removed 0 bases from V and 1 base from J; junction bases left unmatched: 2. The CDR3, as DNA: TGTGCCAGCAGCGTAGCGGGGGGAGGCACAGATACGCAGTATTTT. The encoded protein is CASSVAGGGTDTQYF.

Points on this clone: The sample has other DNA sequences that encode this CDR3 too. The chain recombines TRBV10-2 with TRBJ2-7, with D possibly being TRBD1 (6 bases). Trimming pared 0 bases from V and 1 base from J, leaving 7 bases between. Germline loops: CDR1 WSHSY, CDR2 SAAADI. CDR3 length: 14 residues. CDR3 sequence reads: CASSESGTSYEQYF. CDR3 DNA sequence: TGCGCCAGCAGTGAGTCCGGGACATCCTACGAGCAGTACTTC.

In regard to this clone: This specimen includes other DNA sequences encoding the same CDR3. The J gene is TRBJ1-5, the V gene TRBV9; 7 positions match TRBD1. Germline CDR1 reads SGDLS; CDR2 reads YYNGEE. The trim removed 0 bases at V and 4 bases at J, leaving 4 bases unmatched. The CDR3 runs 15 residues. CDR3 protein: CASSVGTGANQPQHF. CDR3 nucleotide sequence: TGTGCCAGCAGCGTAGGGACAGGTGCTAATCAGCCCCAGCATTTT.

A note on this clone: This CDR3 is also generated by other DNA sequences in the sample. This chain joins TRBV9 and TRBJ1-5; D gene uncertain. V was shortened by 0 bases and J by 2 bases, with 9 bases between the two germline ends. The CDR3 sequence is 15 residues long. Germline lookup yields CDR1 SGDLS and CDR2 YYNGEE. Here the CDR3 reads CASSVGTGGNQPQHF. The CDR3 DNA sequence: TGTGCCAGCAGCGTAGGGACTGGGGGCAATCAGCCCCAGCATTTT.

V usage is TRBV2 and J usage is TRBJ2-2; 7 nucleotides agree with TRBD1. CDR1 is SNHLY and CDR2 is FYNNEI in the germline V gene. V lost 7 bases to trimming and J lost 0 bases; unmatched junction nucleotides: 5. This CDR3 contains 15 residues. This CDR3 reads CASTPGQSNTGELFF. The CDR3 DNA sequence: TGTGCCAGCACTCCGGGACAGTCGAACACCGGGGAGCTGTTTTTT.

This clone appeared a single time. This sequence joins TRBV7-9 and TRBJ1-2; 8 bases align to TRBD1. In germline, CDR1 is SEHNR, CDR2 FQNEAQ (reference sequence). The CDR3 loop spans 13 amino acids. With 5 bases clipped from V and 8 bases from J, the junction kept 7 bases outside the gene matches. This CDR3 reads CASSPDRASGYTF. The DNA of the CDR3 is TGTGCCAGCAGCCCGGACAGGGCATCCGGCTACACCTTC.

V and J are TRBV5-1 and TRBJ2-7; 12 bases fit TRBD1. Germline V CDR1 and CDR2: SGHRS, YFSETQ. V dropped 3 bases and J dropped 6; count of bases not matched to a gene: 16. The CDR3 runs 18 residues. As DNA, the CDR3 is TGCGCCAGCAGCTGGGAACCTCGTCCGGGACAGGGGGCTGGCGAGCAGTACTTC. This gives the protein CASSWEPRPGQGAGEQYF.

The chain employs TRBV7-2 and TRBJ2-3, with TRBD2 identical over 7 bases. The V gene's germline CDR1 is SGHTA and CDR2 FQGNSA. The length of the CDR3 is 15 residues. The V gene end was trimmed by 2 bases and the J gene end by 2 bases; junction bases not matched to a gene: 4. In DNA, the CDR3 is TGTGCCAGCAGCTTAAGCGGGGTTAACACAGATACGCAGTATTTT. It yields the protein CASSLSGVNTDTQYF. Supplemented by reference TRBV7-2 and TRBJ2-3, the full variable domain reads GAGVSQSPSNKVTEKGKDVELRCDPISGHTALYWYRQSLGQGLEFLIYFQGNSAPDKSGLPSDRFSAERTGGSVSTLTIQRTQQEDSAVYLCASSLSGVNTDTQYFGPGTRLTVL.

The V call is TRBV27, the J call TRBJ1-5; D remains unclear. V shed 4 bases and J shed 1 base, with 5 bases lying between them. The CDR3 totals 13 residues. CDR1 and CDR2 from the germline V gene are MNHEY and SMNVEV (reference sequence). CDR3 nucleotides: TGTGCCAGCAGTTGGCAGAGCAATCAGCCCCAGCATTTT. Protein sequence: CASSWQSNQPQHF.

This chain joins TRBV30 and TRBJ1-4, with D uncertain. CDR3 length: 16 residues. CDR1 is GTSNPN and CDR2 is SVGIG in the germline V gene (reference sequence). The V and J ends lost 2 bases and 0 bases respectively, with 13 bases between them. The CDR3 region is CAWSSPRSATNEKLFF. CDR3 coding DNA: TGTGCCTGGAGTTCCCCGAGGTCTGCAACTAATGAAAAACTGTTTTTT.

This clone was seen a single time. The chain is built from TRBV30 and TRBJ2-4; maybe TRBD2 (5 bases). The CDR3 is 13 residues long. Trimming left V 1 base short and J 2 bases short, with 6 bases between. Germline assignment: CDR1 GTSNPN and CDR2 SVGIG (reference sequence). Written as DNA, the CDR3 is TGTGCCTGGAGTGGCGGGTCCAAAAACATTCAGTACTTC. Translating it yields CAWSGGSKNIQYF.

This CDR3 reads CASSVYRESGYGYTF. CDR3 DNA: TGTGCCAGCAGCGTCTACAGGGAAAGCGGCTATGGCTACACCTTC. The V call is TRBV5-4, the J call TRBJ1-2; D perhaps matches TRBD1 (6 bases). Germline V gene lookup returns CDR1 SGHNT and CDR2 YYREEE (reference sequence). The CDR3 consists of 15 residues. Trimming removed 4 bases from V and 4 bases from J, with 17 bases in between.